The text below deals with one T cell receptor (beta chain). Looked up from germline, CDR1 is MNHEY and CDR2 is SVGAGI. V was pared by 0 bases and J by 6 bases, with 4 bases of the junction left unmatched. This CDR3 contains 16 residues. Original handling: Estimated nucleated cell counts came from reference gene primer amplification. Some clones are missing from TCRdb's copy, which holds only in-frame ones; the method was immunoSEQ multiplex PCR. V, J and clone size are taken as reported in that table, and D and trimming were inferred from the DNA itself. The sample consists of tens of thousands of clones, approximately 88% of them appearing once. The data belong to a study of blood T cell repertoires in COVID-19. Study in general: Acute-phase and convalescent COVID-19 samples originated in the United States, Italy and Spain. From T cells, B-cell-depleted T cells, or PBMCs came the material, which was cDNA or gDNA.

Specimen: peripheral blood. The clonotype originates from a woman older than 75 with acute or convalescent COVID-19. The chain employs TRBV6-5 and TRBJ1-5; 11 nucleotides line up with TRBD1. As DNA, the CDR3 is TGTGCCAGCAGTTACTCGGGACAGGGGGGTGGTCAGCCCCAGCATTTT. Protein sequence: CASSYSGQGGGQPQHF.